This paragraph reports one T cell receptor (beta chain). The record originates from a study of blood T cell repertoires in COVID-19. Study-wide context: The study drew acute and convalescent COVID-19 samples from the United States, Italy and Spain. Nucleic acid was either cDNA or gDNA, and it came from T cells, B-cell-depleted T cells, or PBMCs.

Authors' analysis steps: Amplification of reference gene primers provided the estimated nucleated cell counts. The repertoire was sequenced with immunoSEQ multiplex PCR; TCRdb's copy has only in-frame clones and lacks some. D and trimming were read from the DNA, whereas the V and J calls and clone size are those reported in that table. The sample lists approximately 230,000 clones, almost 90% occurring once. What was sequenced was peripheral blood. The receptor was isolated from an elderly man with acute or convalescent COVID-19.

CDR3 sequence: CASSPDRGTGANVLTF. The CDR3 DNA is TGTGCCAGCAGCCCTGACAGGGGGACTGGGGCCAACGTCCTGACTTTC. The chain employs TRBV9 and TRBJ2-6; TRBD1 agrees at 9 bases. The CDR3 is 16 residues long. CDR1 is SGDLS, CDR2 YYNGEE, per germline. V lost 4 bases to trimming and J lost 2 bases; unmatched junction nucleotides: 4.